Below are 17 T cell receptor beta chains sequenced from a single sample in a study of blood T cell repertoires in COVID-19. Measured with immunoSEQ multiplex PCR; TCRdb has only the in-frame clones, and not every one. The table lists approximately 200,000 clones, 70% to 90% of them singletons, with 18% in the top ten. The sequenced sample consisted of peripheral blood. The origin of the receptors is a person aged 65 to 85 with COVID-19, enrolled during active disease.

J is TRBJ2-1 and V is TRBV11-2; tentative D call: TRBD2 (5 bases). There are 14 residues in the CDR3. Germline values: CDR1 SGHAT, CDR2 FQNNGV. V lost 8 bases and J lost 4, with 15 bases in between. The CDR3 DNA reads TGTGCCAGCGGCCGATCAGCGGTTTACAATGAGCAGTTCTTC. Protein: CASGRSAVYNEQFF.

The chain has TRBV7-9 and TRBJ1-3, with 7 bases aligning to TRBD1. Germline V gene lookup returns CDR1 SEHNR and CDR2 FQNEAQ (reference sequence). Trimming at V came to 5 bases and at J to 4 bases, leaving 11 bases not matched to a gene. The CDR3 covers 16 residues. This CDR3 is CASSIRQGPRGNTIYF. DNA for the CDR3: TGTGCCAGCAGCATCCGACAGGGACCGAGGGGAAACACCATATATTTT.

This CDR3 reads CASSWGQGPEKLFF. CDR3 coding DNA: TGTGCCAGCAGCTGGGGACAGGGCCCAGAAAAACTGTTTTTT. This sequence joins TRBV7-9 and TRBJ1-4, with TRBD1 matching 9 bases. CDR1 and CDR2 from the germline V gene are SEHNR and FQNEAQ (reference sequence). The V gene end was trimmed by 4 bases and the J gene end by 8 bases; junction bases not matched to a gene: 5. CDR3 length: 14 residues.

The rearrangement links TRBV7-2 to TRBJ1-6; D call uncertain. The CDR3 totals 16 residues. The germline V gene encodes CDR1 SGHTA and CDR2 FQGNSA. Trimming shortened V by 1 base and J by 7 bases, and 14 bases separated the two germline ends. The CDR3 loop is CASSLVPPPRNSPLHF. In DNA, the CDR3 is TGTGCCAGCAGCTTAGTCCCCCCACCCAGAAATTCACCCCTCCACTTT.

This clone appeared a few times. The chain couples TRBV3-1 (or the pseudogene TRBV3-2) to TRBJ1-1, with D unclear. From germline, CDR1 is LGHDT and CDR2 YNNKEL (reference sequence). The length of the CDR3 is 16 residues. V was pared by 4 bases and J by 0 bases, with 15 bases between. The CDR3 DNA reads TGTGCCAGCAGCCCGATGCCCCGAGCGGTGAACACTGAAGCTTTCTTT. Protein product: CASSPMPRAVNTEAFF.

The genes are TRBV10-3 and TRBJ2-2; D remains unclear. Germline CDR1 ENHRY, CDR2 SYGVKD. The CDR3 has 11 amino acids. Trimming shortened V by 5 bases and J by 7 bases, and 5 bases separated the two germline ends. CDR3 sequence (DNA): TGTGCCATCAGTACTGGCGGGGAGCTGTTTTTT. Amino acids: CAISTGGELFF.

The chain joins TRBV6-2 or TRBV6-3 to TRBJ2-7; 9 nucleotides match TRBD2. V trimming: 6 bases; J trimming: 6 bases; junction bases outside the gene matches: 12. The length of the CDR3 is 15 residues. Germline V CDR1 and CDR2: MNHEY, SVGEGT. The CDR3 bases are TGTGCCAGCAGCCCCGGGGTAGCGGGAGAGGCCGAGCAGTACTTC. Its protein is CASSPGVAGEAEQYF.

The V call is TRBV14, the J call TRBJ2-3; D unresolved. The V gene lost 4 bases and the J gene lost 0 bases, with 8 bases spanning the gap. The CDR3 runs 14 residues. The germline V gene encodes CDR1 SGHDN and CDR2 FVKESK. CDR3: CASSLLPSTDTQYF. In DNA, the CDR3 is TGTGCCAGCAGCCTCCTACCCAGCACAGATACGCAGTATTTT. The full variable domain, with the rest looked up from reference TRBV14 and TRBJ2-3, is EAGVTQFPSHSVIEKGQTVTLRCDPISGHDNLYWYRRVMGKEIKFLLHFVKESKQDESGMPNNRFLAERTGGTYSTLKVQPAELEDSGVYFCASSLLPSTDTQYFGPGTRLTVL.

In DNA, the CDR3 is TGCGCCAGCAGCTTGGTTTCCGGGGGGAACGAAAAACTGTTTTTT. Translating gives CASSLVSGGNEKLFF. V gene TRBV5-1 combines with J gene TRBJ1-4; D might be TRBD1 (5 bases). This CDR3 is 15 amino acids long. Trimming removed 0 bases at V and 8 bases at J, with 14 bases between. The V gene's germline CDR1 is SGHRS and CDR2 YFSETQ.

This chain uses TRBV27 with TRBJ2-3; D is ambiguous. Germline V gives CDR1 MNHEY, CDR2 SMNVEV (reference sequence). Trimming left V 2 bases short and J 0 bases short, with 12 bases between. The CDR3 extends over 16 amino acids. This CDR3 reads CASSLNSRPSTDTQYF. CDR3 coding DNA: TGTGCCAGCAGTTTAAACAGCCGACCTAGCACAGATACGCAGTATTTT.

The genes are TRBV7-9 and TRBJ2-3; D may be TRBD2 (6 bases). Germline V gene data show CDR1 as SEHNR and CDR2 as FQNEAQ (reference sequence). There are 14 residues in the CDR3. V lost 3 bases, J lost 1 base, and 8 bases lay in between. The CDR3, as DNA: TGTGCCAGCAGCTTTCCGGGGGGCACAGATACGCAGTATTTT. Its translation: CASSFPGGTDTQYF. The full variable domain, completed using reference TRBV7-9 and TRBJ2-3, is DTGVSQNPRHKITKRGQNVTFRCDPISEHNRLYWYRQTLGQGPEFLTYFQNEAQLEKSRLLSDRFSAERPKGSFSTLEIQRTEQGDSAMYLCASSFPGGTDTQYFGPGTRLTVL.

The DNA for the CDR3 is TGTGCCAGCAGCCCTAGCGGACTAAATACAGGGGAGCTGTTTTTT. Residues: CASSPSGLNTGELFF. This chain joins TRBV11-3 and TRBJ2-2; 7 bases fit TRBD2. Germline assignment: CDR1 SGHNT and CDR2 YENEEA. The CDR3 has 15 residues. Trimming removed 5 bases from V and 8 bases from J; junction bases left unmatched: 11.

The genes are TRBV12-5 and TRBJ1-1, with 7 bases fitting TRBD1. The length of the CDR3 is 17 residues. In germline, CDR1 is LGHNT, CDR2 FRNRAP. The V gene end was trimmed by 1 base and the J gene end by 4 bases; junction bases not matched to a gene: 12. CDR3 DNA: TGTGCTAGTGGTTTGGGGGCCCGACAGGGTAGAGGCACTGAAGCTTTCTTT. This sequence encodes CASGLGARQGRGTEAFF.

The rearrangement uses TRBV10-3 and TRBJ2-7; 13 bases align to TRBD2. This CDR3 region has 13 residues. Germline V gene data show CDR1 as ENHRY and CDR2 as SYGVKD. V was pared by 11 bases and J by 4 bases, with 5 bases of the junction left unmatched. The CDR3 bases are TGTGCCGTCGGGACTAGCGGGAAATACGAGCAGTACTTC. Amino acid sequence: CAVGTSGKYEQYF.

V gene TRBV12-5 combines with J gene TRBJ2-3; D call uncertain. The V end was cut by 6 bases, the J end by 3 bases, with 7 bases between. The CDR3 is made up of 12 amino acids. The germline V gene encodes CDR1 LGHNT and CDR2 FRNRAP. The CDR3 sequence: CASGHGTDTQYF. The CDR3 DNA sequence: TGTGCTAGTGGCCACGGTACAGATACGCAGTATTTT.

By proportion, this clone is medium-sized (0.01 to 0.1%). The V gene is TRBV28, the J gene TRBJ2-7; the match to TRBD2 covers 9 bases. V shed 6 bases, J shed 5 bases, and the junction held 8 bases outside the gene matches. CDR3 length: 14 amino acids. Germline CDR1 reads MDHEN; CDR2 reads SYDVKM. The CDR3 DNA reads TGTGCCAGCAGGTTACCGGGACTAGCCCACGAGCAGTACTTC. Encoded protein: CASRLPGLAHEQYF.

The chain carries TRBV19 and TRBJ1-2; 8 nucleotides line up with TRBD1. The length of the CDR3 is 16 residues. V dropped 6 bases and J dropped 4; count of bases not matched to a gene: 13. Germline CDR1 is LNHDA and CDR2 is SQIVND (reference sequence). The CDR3 sequence is CASRGVGTGQSYGYTF. The CDR3 region has the DNA TGTGCCAGTAGGGGCGTTGGGACAGGCCAGTCCTATGGCTACACCTTC.